This T cell receptor beta chain is from a study of shared clonotypes between healthy human individuals. Germline values: CDR1 SGHVS, CDR2 FQNEAQ. CDR3 length: 15 residues. Losses at the gene ends were 5 bases for V and 9 bases for J; bases not matched to a gene: 9. Profiling relied on immunoSEQ multiplex PCR, and the TCRdb table lists in-frame clones only, not all of them. The profile shows around 500,000 clones, about 84% of them singletons. This clonotype originated in a middle-aged woman in good health. Some clones in this sample may be carry-over from other donors' samples. The sample comprised PBMCs. This sequence joins TRBV7-8 and TRBJ1-6; TRBD1 matches 8 bases. The CDR3 sequence: CASSRQGQGGSPLHF. The CDR3 region has the DNA TGTGCCAGCAGCCGACAAGGACAGGGCGGTTCACCCCTCCACTTT.